What follows describes a single T cell receptor beta chain. Its target antigen remains unknown. The record has no base qualities; no much larger clone is one base away. For sequencing of the TCRbeta CDR3 region, genomic DNA was extracted from the sorted cells. The immunoSEQ Assay was used for sequencing of TCRbeta CDR3 regions. TCRdb holds this immuneACCESS table with in-frame rearrangements only. Some clones are missing; in checked studies, unresolved V genes explain under half, and the rest has no known cause. Recorded for this sample are some 20,000 clones; about 80% of them occurred a single time. The ten largest account for more than 13% of the sample. Patients with a history of autoimmune disease or receiving systemic immunosuppression were excluded from the trial. Peripheral blood for TCR sequencing was collected from all dose cohorts at baseline, on cycle 4 day 1, and on cycle 7 day 1. The samples were drawn from a first-in-human, open-label, multicenter phase I dose-escalation trial of ivuxolimab. Adults with locally advanced or metastatic melanoma, renal cell, hepatocellular, or head and neck squamous cell carcinoma were enrolled in the trial. Before TCR sequencing, CD4+ T cells and CD8+ T cells from peripheral blood were sorted into separate populations.

The data were obtained in a study of OX40 agonist ivuxolimab in advanced cancers. Study-wide context: The costimulatory receptor OX40 (CD134) was targeted by ivuxolimab, a fully human IgG2 agonistic monoclonal antibody. Intravenous ivuxolimab was administered to patients every 2 weeks at six dose levels: 0.01, 0.1, 0.3, 1.5, 3 and 10 mg/kg. Of the roughly 51 patients in dose escalation, 19 had hepatocellular carcinoma, about 15 had melanoma, 9 had renal cell carcinoma and 9 had head and neck cancer. The dose-escalation cohort was 82.7% male with a mean age of roughly 60 years, ranging from roughly 23 to 85. Patients were allowed to have had prior anti-PD-1, anti-PD-L1 or anti-CTLA-4 therapy, and 30% to 40% of the dose-escalation patients had previously received checkpoint inhibitors. Partial responses occurred in three dose-escalation patients, of whom one had hepatocellular carcinoma and two had cutaneous melanoma. The point of sequencing TCRbeta in the periphery was to test whether ivuxolimab changed TCR sequence diversity and drove clonal T-cell expansion. The monotherapy dose-escalation portion (N = 52 patients) of the phase I ivuxolimab trial is reported in the paper. Overall study results and their limits: Low levels of normalized T-cell clonal expansion were also shown by some nonresponding patients. After ivuxolimab, more expanded clones were found on average in CD8+ T cells than in CD4+ T cells. At doses from 0.1 to 3.0 mg/kg, clonal expansion was seen in both CD4+ and CD8+ blood T cells between baseline and week 6. Partial responders in the 0.1-3.0 mg/kg groups had among the lowest normalized peripheral clonal expansion, especially among CD8+ T cells. The antigen specificity of the clonally expanded peripheral T cells was not determined.

Trimming takes 4 bases from V and 5 bases from J, and the germline ends sit 13 bases apart. From the germline V gene, CDR1 is SGHRS and CDR2 is YFSETQ. There are 13 amino acids in the CDR3, from cysteine to phenylalanine inclusive. The retained sequence is limited to the CDR3, 39 bases, with the frame set at the first base. The sequenced sample was CD4+ or CD8+ T cells sorted from blood, obtained in a trial of the OX40 agonist ivuxolimab. The V gene is TRBV5-1 and the J gene is TRBJ2-7, with the D gene call left open. The source of this sequence is an adult with an advanced solid tumor such as melanoma, head and neck, liver or kidney cancer. The DNA is TGCGCCAGCAGCCCTTATGCCACCCACGAGCAGTACTTC. Its protein is CASSPYATHEQYF.